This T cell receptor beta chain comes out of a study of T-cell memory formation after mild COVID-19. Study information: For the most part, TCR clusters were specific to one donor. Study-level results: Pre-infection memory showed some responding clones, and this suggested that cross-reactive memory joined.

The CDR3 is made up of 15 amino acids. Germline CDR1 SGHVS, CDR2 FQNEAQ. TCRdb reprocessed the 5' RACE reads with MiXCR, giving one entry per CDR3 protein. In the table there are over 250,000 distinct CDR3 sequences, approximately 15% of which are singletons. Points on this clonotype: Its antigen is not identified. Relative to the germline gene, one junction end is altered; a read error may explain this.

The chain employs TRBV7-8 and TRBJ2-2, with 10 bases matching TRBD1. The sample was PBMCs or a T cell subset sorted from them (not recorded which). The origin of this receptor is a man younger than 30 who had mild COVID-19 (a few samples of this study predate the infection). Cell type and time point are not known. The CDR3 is CASSLRTGGSGELIF. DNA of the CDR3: TGTGCCAGCAGCCTACGGACAGGGGGGTCCGGGGAGCTGATTTTT. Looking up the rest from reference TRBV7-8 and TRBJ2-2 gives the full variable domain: GAGVSQSPRYKVAKRGQDVALRCDPISGHVSLFWYQQALGQGPEFLTYFQNEAQLDKSGLPSDRFFAERPEGSVSTLKIQRTQQEDSAVYLCASSLRTGGSGELIFGEGSRLTVL.